Below, one TCR beta chain is given with its context. The antigen remains undetermined. These data come from a study of monozygotic twins with inflammatory bowel disease. Study-level points and caveats: Repertoire similarity matched across concordant and discordant twins, perhaps owing to limited power.

The CDR3 runs 12 residues. Germline lookup yields CDR1 SGHRS and CDR2 YFSETQ. Every TCR library consumed about 3,500 ng of total RNA. No DNA is given; TCRdb re-called the 5' RACE reads and lists each CDR3 protein once. The table gives 330,000 or so distinct CDR3 sequences; the top ten clones make up 2% of it. The material sequenced was blood. This clonotype originated in a human donor with ulcerative colitis or Crohn's disease, or a healthy co-twin of an affected twin (not recorded which). The chain has TRBV5-1 and TRBJ2-2; TCRdb's assignment of TRBD2 cannot be checked, as there is no DNA. The CDR3 is CASREGAGELFF.